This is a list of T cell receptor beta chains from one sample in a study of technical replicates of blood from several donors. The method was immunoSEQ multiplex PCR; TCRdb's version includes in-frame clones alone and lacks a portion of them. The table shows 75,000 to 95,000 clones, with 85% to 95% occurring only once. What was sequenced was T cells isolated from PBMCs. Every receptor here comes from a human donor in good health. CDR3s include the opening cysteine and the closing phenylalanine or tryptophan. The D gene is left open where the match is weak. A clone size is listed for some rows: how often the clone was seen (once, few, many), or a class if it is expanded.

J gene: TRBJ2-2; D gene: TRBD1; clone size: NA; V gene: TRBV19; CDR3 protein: CASSPTGGGGELFF; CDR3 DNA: TGTGCCAGTAGCCCGACAGGGGGTGGCGGGGAGCTGTTTTTT
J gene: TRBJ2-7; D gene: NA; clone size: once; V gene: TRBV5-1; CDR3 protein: CASSLDQVLYEQYF; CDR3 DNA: TGCGCCAGCAGCTTGGATCAGGTTCTGTACGAGCAGTACTTC
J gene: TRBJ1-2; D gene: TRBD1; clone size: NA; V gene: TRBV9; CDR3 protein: CASSAYYPGTDLYGYTF; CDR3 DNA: TGTGCCAGCAGCGCATATTACCCCGGGACAGACTTATATGGCTACACCTTC
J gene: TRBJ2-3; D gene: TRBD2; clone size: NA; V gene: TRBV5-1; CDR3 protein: CASGGLGITDTQYF; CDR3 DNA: TGCGCCAGCGGCGGACTAGGGATCACAGATACGCAGTATTTT
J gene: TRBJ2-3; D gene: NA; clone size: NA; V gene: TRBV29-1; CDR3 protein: CSVEGGATDTQYF; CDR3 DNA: TGCAGCGTTGAGGGGGGGGCCACAGATACGCAGTATTTT
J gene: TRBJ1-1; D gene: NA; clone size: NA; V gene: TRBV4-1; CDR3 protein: CASSQEGGTEAFF; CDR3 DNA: TGCGCCAGCAGCCAAGAAGGGGGCACTGAAGCTTTCTTT
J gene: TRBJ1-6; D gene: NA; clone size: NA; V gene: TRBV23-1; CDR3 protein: CASSQTKNNSPLHF; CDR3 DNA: TGCGCCAGCAGTCAAACTAAAAATAATTCACCCCTCCACTTT
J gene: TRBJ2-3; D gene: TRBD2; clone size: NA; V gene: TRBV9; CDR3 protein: CASSDGTSANTQYF; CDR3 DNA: TGTGCCAGCAGCGATGGGACTAGCGCAAATACGCAGTATTTT
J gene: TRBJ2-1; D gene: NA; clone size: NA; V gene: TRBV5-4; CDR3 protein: CASGIRDEQFF; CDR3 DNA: TGTGCCAGCGGCATCCGGGATGAGCAGTTCTTC
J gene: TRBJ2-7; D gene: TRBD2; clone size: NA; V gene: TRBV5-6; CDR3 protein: CASSLLVAGGPYEQYF; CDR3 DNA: TGTGCCAGCAGCTTGCTCGTGGCGGGAGGGCCCTACGAGCAGTACTTC
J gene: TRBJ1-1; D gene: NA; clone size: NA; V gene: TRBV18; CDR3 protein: CASSPRSRGGTTEAFF; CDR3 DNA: TGTGCCAGCTCACCACGATCTAGGGGAGGAACCACTGAAGCTTTCTTT
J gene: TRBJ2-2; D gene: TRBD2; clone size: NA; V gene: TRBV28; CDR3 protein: CASRGANTGELFF; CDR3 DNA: TGTGCCAGCCGGGGGGCGAACACCGGGGAGCTGTTTTTT
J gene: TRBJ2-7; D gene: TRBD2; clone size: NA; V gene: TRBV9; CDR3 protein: CASSVESGRLYEQYF; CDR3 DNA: TGTGCCAGCAGCGTAGAAAGCGGGAGGCTGTACGAGCAGTACTTC
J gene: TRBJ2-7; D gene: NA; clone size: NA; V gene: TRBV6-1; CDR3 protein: CASSEAGHRSSGYEQYF; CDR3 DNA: TGTGCCAGCAGTGAAGCGGGTCACCGTTCGTCGGGCTACGAGCAGTACTTC